The next 10 T cell receptor beta chains were all read from a single sample in a study of read filtering for tumor transcriptome and immune sequencing. From approximately 430 ng of RNA, a library with molecular barcoded alpha/delta and beta/gamma adaptors was made. TCRdb re-called the reads through MiXCR, storing one row per CDR3 protein. The data hold about 40,000 distinct CDR3 sequences, with roughly 10% observed a single time. Sequencing was done on a sample of a population of CD138-negative cells sorted from bone marrow. These receptors were obtained from a donor at least 40 years old with multiple myeloma.

This clonotype has a count of ten or more. This chain joins TRBV11-2 and TRBJ2-3; D possibly corresponds to TRBD1 (7 bases). The germline V and J ends were trimmed by 4 bases and 0 bases, with 14 bases remaining between them. Germline CDR1 and CDR2: SGHAT and FQNNGV. This CDR3 has 16 amino acids. The CDR3 spells CASSWGGDSSTDTQYF. The CDR3 DNA reads TGTGCCAGCAGCTGGGGCGGGGACAGCAGCACAGATACGCAGTATTTT.

At least ten counts were recorded for this clonotype. The chain is built from TRBV20-1 and TRBJ2-7; no clear D gene. Trimming stripped 2 bases from V and 4 bases from J, with 3 bases between. This CDR3 region has 10 residues. CDR1 and CDR2 from the germline V gene are DFQATT and SNEGSKA (reference sequence). The CDR3 spells CSARSYEQYF. The CDR3 region has the DNA TGCAGTGCTAGATCGTACGAGCAGTACTTC.

This clonotype was detected many times. This chain joins TRBV29-1 and TRBJ1-2, with D unclear. The CDR3 has 14 residues. V lost 2 bases, J lost 4 bases, and 14 bases lay in between. Per the germline V gene, CDR1 is SQVTM and CDR2 is ANQGSEA. CDR3 in DNA: TGCAGCGTTGAAAGCGCGGGTACTGGCTATGGCTACACCTTC. It is translated as CSVESAGTGYGYTF.

This clonotype was counted at least ten times. The chain uses TRBV3-1 and TRBJ2-5; D call uncertain. Germline values: CDR1 LGHDT, CDR2 YNNKEL (reference sequence). The CDR3 runs 14 residues. The V end lost 0 bases, the J end lost 0 bases, and 5 bases lay between the germline ends. The CDR3 nucleotides are TGTGCCAGCAGCCAAGATGGGAACCAAGAGACCCAGTACTTC. Its protein product is CASSQDGNQETQYF.

This clonotype was recorded at least ten times. This chain joins TRBV27 and TRBJ1-5, with D maybe TRBD1 (5 bases). Germline values: CDR1 MNHEY, CDR2 SMNVEV (reference sequence). Trimming stripped 0 bases from V and 4 bases from J, with 13 bases between. This CDR3 comprises 16 residues. CDR3 DNA: TGTGCCAGCAGTTTATCGGTGCAGGGAGCAAATCAGCCCCAGCATTTT. Residues: CASSLSVQGANQPQHF.

This clonotype was counted between two and nine times. The CDR3 ends on some other residue instead of the conserved phenylalanine or tryptophan, so this is likely a read error. It is unclear where the CDR3 begins or ends on the DNA, so no DNA is shown, and the CDR3 is as TCRdb lists it. The chain employs TRBV20-1 and TRBJ2-1. The CDR3 is 15 residues long, counting both termini. Germline V CDR1 and CDR2: DFQATT, SNEGSKA (reference sequence). CDR3 protein: CSARGSGLVGYEQIY.

This clonotype was counted at least ten times. This chain links TRBV10-3 with TRBJ2-7; D tentatively reads TRBD1 or TRBD2 (5 bases each). This CDR3 is 13 amino acids long. Per the germline V gene, CDR1 is ENHRY and CDR2 is SYGVKD. V was pared by 3 bases and J by 6 bases, with 12 bases between. This CDR3 is CAISDYRDREQYF. CDR3 nucleotides: TGTGCCATCAGTGATTACCGGGACCGCGAGCAGTACTTC.

This clonotype was observed many times. The J gene is TRBJ2-5, the V gene TRBV7-6; D not certain. From germline, CDR1 is SGHVS and CDR2 FNYEAQ. V was pared by 8 bases and J by 7 bases, with 17 bases between. CDR3 size: 13 residues. For the CDR3, the DNA is TGTGCCAGCCGCTCTCAAATTACACGGACCCAGTACTTC. This gives the protein CASRSQITRTQYF.

This clonotype appeared many times. The rearrangement uses TRBV7-9 and TRBJ2-6; D uncertain. CDR1 is SEHNR and CDR2 is FQNEAQ in the germline V gene (reference sequence). This CDR3 has 16 amino acids. Trimming pared 8 bases from V and 4 bases from J, leaving 18 bases between. The DNA for the CDR3 is TGTGCCAGCCACCAGCCGGACCTCGGGGGGGCCAACGTCCTGACTTTC. This translates into CASHQPDLGGANVLTF. Full variable domain (outside the CDR3, taken from reference TRBV7-9 and TRBJ2-6): DTGVSQNPRHKITKRGQNVTFRCDPISEHNRLYWYRQTLGQGPEFLTYFQNEAQLEKSRLLSDRFSAERPKGSFSTLEIQRTEQGDSAMYLCASHQPDLGGANVLTFGAGSRLTVL.

The table lists this clonotype with many counts. The rearrangement uses TRBV4-1 and TRBJ2-7; 8 nucleotides agree with TRBD1. In germline, CDR1 is MGHRA, CDR2 YSYEKL. The J segment lost 4 bases and the V segment lost 2 bases, leaving 7 bases of the junction unmatched. The CDR3 is 15 amino acids. The DNA for the CDR3 is TGCGCCAGCAGCCAACAGGGGACAGGAGAGTACGAGCAGTACTTC. Amino acids: CASSQQGTGEYEQYF.